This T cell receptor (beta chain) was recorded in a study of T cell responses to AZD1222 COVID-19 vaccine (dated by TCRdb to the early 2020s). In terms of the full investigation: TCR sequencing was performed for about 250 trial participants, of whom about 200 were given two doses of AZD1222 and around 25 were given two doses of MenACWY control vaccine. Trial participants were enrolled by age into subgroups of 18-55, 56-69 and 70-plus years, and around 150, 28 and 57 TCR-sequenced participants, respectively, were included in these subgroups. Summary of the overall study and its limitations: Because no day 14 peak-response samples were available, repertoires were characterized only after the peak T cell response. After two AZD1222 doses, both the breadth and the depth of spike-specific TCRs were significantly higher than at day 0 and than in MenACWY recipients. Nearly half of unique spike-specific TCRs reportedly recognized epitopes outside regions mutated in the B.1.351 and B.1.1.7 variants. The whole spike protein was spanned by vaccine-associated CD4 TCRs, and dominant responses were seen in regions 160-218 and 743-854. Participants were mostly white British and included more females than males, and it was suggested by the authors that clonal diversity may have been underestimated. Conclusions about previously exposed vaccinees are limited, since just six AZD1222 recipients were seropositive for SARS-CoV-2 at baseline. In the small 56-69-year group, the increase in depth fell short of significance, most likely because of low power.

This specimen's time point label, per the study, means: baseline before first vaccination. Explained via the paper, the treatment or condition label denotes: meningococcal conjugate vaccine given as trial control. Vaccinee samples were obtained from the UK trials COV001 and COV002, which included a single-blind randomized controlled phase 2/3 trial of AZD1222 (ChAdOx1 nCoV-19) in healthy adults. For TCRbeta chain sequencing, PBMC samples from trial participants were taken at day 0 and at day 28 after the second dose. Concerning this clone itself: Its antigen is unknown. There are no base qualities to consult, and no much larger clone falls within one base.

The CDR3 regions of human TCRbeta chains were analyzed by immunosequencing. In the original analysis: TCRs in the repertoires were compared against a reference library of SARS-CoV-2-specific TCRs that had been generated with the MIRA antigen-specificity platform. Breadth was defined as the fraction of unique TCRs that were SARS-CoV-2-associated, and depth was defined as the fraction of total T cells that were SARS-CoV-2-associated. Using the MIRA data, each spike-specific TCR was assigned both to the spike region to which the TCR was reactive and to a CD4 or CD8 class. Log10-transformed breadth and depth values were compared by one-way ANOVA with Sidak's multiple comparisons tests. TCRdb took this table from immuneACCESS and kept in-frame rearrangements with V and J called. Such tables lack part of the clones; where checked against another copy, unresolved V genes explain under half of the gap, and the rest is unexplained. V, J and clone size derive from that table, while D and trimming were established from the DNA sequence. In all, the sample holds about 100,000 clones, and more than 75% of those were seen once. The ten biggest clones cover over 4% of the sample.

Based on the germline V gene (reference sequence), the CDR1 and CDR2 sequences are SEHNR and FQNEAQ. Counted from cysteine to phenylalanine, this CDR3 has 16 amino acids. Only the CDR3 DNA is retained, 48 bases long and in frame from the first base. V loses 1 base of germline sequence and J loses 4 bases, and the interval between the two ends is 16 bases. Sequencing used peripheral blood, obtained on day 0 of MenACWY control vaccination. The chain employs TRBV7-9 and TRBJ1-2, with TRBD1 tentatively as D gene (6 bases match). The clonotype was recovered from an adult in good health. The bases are TGTGCCAGCAGCTTAGGCCAGGGGATGGACTTCTATGGCTACACCTTC. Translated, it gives CASSLGQGMDFYGYTF. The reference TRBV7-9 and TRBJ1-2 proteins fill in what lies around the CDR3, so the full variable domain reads DTGVSQNPRHKITKRGQNVTFRCDPISEHNRLYWYRQTLGQGPEFLTYFQNEAQLEKSRLLSDRFSAERPKGSFSTLEIQRTEQGDSAMYLCASSLGQGMDFYGYTFGSGTRLTVV.